These T cell receptor beta chains were read from a single sample in a study of cytomegalovirus exposure and HLA in healthy donors. Assay: immunoSEQ multiplex PCR; the TCRdb copy retains only in-frame clones and omits some. The sample has fewer than 250,000 clones; more than 60% are singletons. The specimen was PBMCs. The receptors stem from a man aged 40-50 years in good health and CMV-seronegative. CDR3s leave out the opening cysteine and the closing phenylalanine or tryptophan. A D gene is named only where the DNA matches it firmly.

>.|TRBV28
ASSLIPGSYSSTDTQY
>TRBD2|TRBV4-1
ASSHSTSGTSGPGTDTQY
>.|TRBV11-2
ASSPTTGPHEQY
>TRBD1|TRBV7-2
ASSLRTGDEQY
>.|TRBV19
ASRALSSYNEQF
>TRBD1|TRBV14
ASSPRQGGNTIY
>.|TRBV12-5
ASGTTEYNEQF
>.|TRBV27
ASSTQPGLNNEQF
>TRBD1|TRBV14
ASSQAWTGAEAF
>.|TRBV4-2
ASSQESQGWDEAF
>.|TRBV7-9
ASSLAGRVNSPLH
>.|TRBV9
ASSVGGSNQPQH
>.|TRBV11-2
ASSPQGLGANVLT
>.|TRBV5-1
ASSRGKDQPQH
>.|TRBV19
ASSPGRGAGTNQPQH
>TRBD1|TRBV27
ASSLSLTGGLGYT
>TRBD1|TRBV6-5
ASSPGQASYEQY
>.|TRBV7-3
ASSLTGGGAADTQY
>.|TRBV28
ASSQEGSRPYEQY
>.|TRBV20-1
SARPSDEQF
>TRBD2|TRBV9
ASSPVAGELYEQY
>TRBD2|TRBV14
ASGAGGIYEQY
>TRBD1|TRBV28
ASWAGQGAYNQPQH
>TRBD2|TRBV4-2
ASSRILSGGEGDTQY
>.|TRBV5-6
ASSFRRINEKLF
>.|TRBV5-4
ASSLGGGNQPQH
>.|TRBV4-1
ASSQDPNQPQH
>.|TRBV21-1
ASSKGPATYGYT
>.|TRBV2
ASSEGSGNEQF
>TRBD1|TRBV19
ASSSGQAGYEQY
>.|TRBV4-1
ASSQWSGVGETQY
>.|TRBV6-5
ASSVQEEETQY
>TRBD1|TRBV6-5
ASSLGQGVTYEQY
>.|TRBV5-6
ASSLKGEETQY
>.|TRBV5-1
ASSLESADTQY
>TRBD2|TRBV4-1
ASSLGTSGGASYEQY
>.|TRBV7-9
ASSTTLLGVYEQY
>.|TRBV5-1
ASSRRGGLNTEAF
>.|TRBV18
ASSPLKETQY
>TRBD2|TRBV27
ASGTSGSYNEQF
>TRBD2|TRBV5-6
ASSQTSAYNEQF
>TRBD2|TRBV6-1
ASMGTSVSYEQY